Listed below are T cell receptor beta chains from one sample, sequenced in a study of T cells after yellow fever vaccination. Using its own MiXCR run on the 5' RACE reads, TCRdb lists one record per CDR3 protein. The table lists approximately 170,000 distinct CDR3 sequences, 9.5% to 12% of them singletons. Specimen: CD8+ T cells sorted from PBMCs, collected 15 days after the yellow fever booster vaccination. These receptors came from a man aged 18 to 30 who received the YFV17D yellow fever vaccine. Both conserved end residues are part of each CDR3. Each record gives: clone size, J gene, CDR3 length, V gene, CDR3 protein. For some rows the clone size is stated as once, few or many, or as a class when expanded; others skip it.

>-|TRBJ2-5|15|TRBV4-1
CASSHLPGSQETQYF
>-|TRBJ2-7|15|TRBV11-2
CASSLGPGGTYEQYF
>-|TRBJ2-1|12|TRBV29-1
CSVLDNYNEQFF
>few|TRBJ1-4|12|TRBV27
CASRQQGGEVFF
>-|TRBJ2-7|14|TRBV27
CASRGQGSSYEQYF
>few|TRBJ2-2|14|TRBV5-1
CASSLTGISGELFF
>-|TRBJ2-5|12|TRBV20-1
CSAGRAEETQYF
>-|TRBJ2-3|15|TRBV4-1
CASRGRQGEKGTQYF
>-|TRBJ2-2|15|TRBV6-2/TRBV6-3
CASNLLRGGTGELFF
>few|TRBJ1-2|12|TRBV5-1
CASSLTDYGYTF
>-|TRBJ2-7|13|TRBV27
CASRGGGSYEQYF
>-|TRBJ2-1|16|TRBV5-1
CASSFEPSGGFNEQFF
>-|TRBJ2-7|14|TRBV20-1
CSAPHPGTGILQYF
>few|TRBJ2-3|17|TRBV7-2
CASSWPASGGAPDTQYF
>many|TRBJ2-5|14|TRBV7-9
CASSSQGLGETQYF
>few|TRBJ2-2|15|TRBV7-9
CASRSPRPNTGELFF
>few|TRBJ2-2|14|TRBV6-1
CASMLGPAEGELFF
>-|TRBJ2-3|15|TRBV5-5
CASSLAYFSTDTQYF
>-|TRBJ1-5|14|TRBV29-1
CSVVWASSGQPQHF
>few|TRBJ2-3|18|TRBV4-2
CASSQAGLAGTSTDTQYF
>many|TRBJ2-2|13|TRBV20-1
CSARIEPFGELFF
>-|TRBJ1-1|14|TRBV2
CASRAGTMNTEAFF
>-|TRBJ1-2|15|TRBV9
CASRTGLAQGYGYTF
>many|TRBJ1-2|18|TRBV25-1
CASSGGTGPLRANYGYTF
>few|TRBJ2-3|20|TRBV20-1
CSAVRTGGGADLIPTDTQYF
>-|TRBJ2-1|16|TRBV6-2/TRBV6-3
CASTYTRDRGDNEQFF
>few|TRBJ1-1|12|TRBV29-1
CSVPQEDTEAFF
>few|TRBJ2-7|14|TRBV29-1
CSVESSHSSYEQYF